This T cell receptor beta chain derives from a study of yellow fever vaccine responses in identical twins (dated by TCRdb to the late 2010s). With respect to the entire study: In identical twins, the study followed T cell clones that responded to the vaccine with precision. What the study reported, not specific to this receptor: The authors reported that the T cell response to vaccination in identical twins appeared partly convergent and partly personalized.

As to this clonotype: The antigen this receptor binds is unknown. No much larger clone exists at a distance of one base, and base qualities are not known.

Library creation used RT-PCR. The run used an Illumina HiSeq 2500. The public reads were run again by TCRdb, first through fastp at Q25 and then through MiXCR, and only productive beta chains were kept. Rows merge per CDR3 protein into single entries with the most common DNA and genes. The sample table lists some 35,000 distinct CDR3 sequences, 60% of them with a count of one. The ten largest clones add up to more than 3.5% of the sample. In the germline V gene, CDR1 corresponds to KGHSH and CDR2 to LQKENI. After removal of 3 bases from V and 9 bases from J, the junction retains 11 bases not matched to a gene. Including the terminal cysteine and phenylalanine, the CDR3 comprises 15 residues. Just CDR3 DNA is preserved here, 45 bases in frame from base 1.

This receptor was obtained from a young woman who received the yellow fever vaccine. Donor details come from another sample of the same person, matched by shared clones. Recombination linked TRBV18 to TRBJ2-7; a stretch of 10 junction bases matches TRBD1. The sample in question was T cells from blood (PBMCs), unsorted or a sorted subset (not recorded which), obtained before or after yellow fever vaccination (not recorded which). CDR3 loop: CASSPTGTGAMGQYF. The DNA reads TGTGCCAGCTCACCTACCGGGACAGGGGCTATGGGGCAGTACTTC.